Each of the 23 T cell receptor beta chains below was sequenced from the same sample in a study of cytomegalovirus exposure and HLA in healthy donors. In the PCR, 60 Vbeta and 13 Jbeta primers were used. Profiling relied on immunoSEQ multiplex PCR, and the TCRdb table lists in-frame clones only, not all of them. The sample records 110,000 or so clones, 67% being singletons. The specimen was PBMCs. All receptors derive from a man younger than 35 in good health and CMV-seropositive.

The chain links TRBV28 to TRBJ1-5; D call uncertain. Looked up from germline, CDR1 is MDHEN and CDR2 is SYDVKM. CDR3 length equals 14 residues. V gave up 2 bases and J gave up 6 bases, with 11 bases separating them. The CDR3 DNA sequence: TGTGCCAGCAGTTTACTAGTGGAGGGTCAGCCCCAGCATTTT. This gives the protein CASSLLVEGQPQHF.

The table lists this clone with a few counts. The chain couples TRBV2 to TRBJ2-2; no firm D call. Germline values: CDR1 SNHLY, CDR2 FYNNEI. Trimming removed 7 bases at V and 2 bases at J, with 14 bases between. This CDR3 has 15 residues. The CDR3 bases are TGTGCCAGCACAATTACCGGGTATAACACCGGGGAGCTGTTTTTT. Its protein product is CASTITGYNTGELFF.

This clone was found once. The chain employs TRBV15 and TRBJ2-1, with D possibly matching TRBD2 (5 bases). V lost 5 bases and J 1 base, leaving 6 bases between the germline ends. This CDR3 contains 13 residues. CDR1 is LNHNV and CDR2 is YYDKDF in the germline V gene (reference sequence). CDR3 sequence reads: CATSRGSYNEQFF. The CDR3 DNA reads as TGTGCCACCAGCCGGGGTTCCTACAATGAGCAGTTCTTC.

This chain links TRBV5-4 with TRBJ2-1, with 8 bases lining up with TRBD1. V lost 3 bases, J lost 7 bases, and 12 bases stayed unmatched. From germline, CDR1 is SGHNT and CDR2 YYREEE (reference sequence). The CDR3 has 16 amino acids. CDR3: CASSYGTGGRRNEQFF. CDR3 coding DNA: TGTGCCAGCAGCTACGGCACAGGGGGGCGCCGGAATGAGCAGTTCTTC.

This clone came up a few times. The CDR3 DNA reads as TGCGCCAGCAGCCACACTCCCGGGACAGGGATCTATGGCTACACCTTC. It is translated as CASSHTPGTGIYGYTF. The chain has TRBV4-1 and TRBJ1-2, with TRBD1 matching 9 bases. This CDR3 contains 16 residues. Germline CDR1 is MGHRA and CDR2 is YSYEKL. V shed 3 bases, J shed 4 bases, and the junction held 9 bases outside the gene matches.

CDR3 protein: CASQNRGNQPQHF. The CDR3 coding sequence is TGTGCCAGTCAAAATCGGGGCAATCAGCCCCAGCATTTT. This chain links TRBV28 with TRBJ1-5; D not resolved. Trimming stripped 9 bases from V and 2 bases from J, with 11 bases between. The V gene's germline CDR1 is MDHEN and CDR2 SYDVKM. The CDR3 contains 13 residues.

This chain joins TRBV25-1 and TRBJ2-2; D gene ambiguous. CDR1 MGHDK and CDR2 SYGVNS come from the germline V gene. The CDR3 loop spans 15 amino acids. Trimming took off 3 bases at V and 0 bases at J, with 8 bases between the two ends. Written as DNA, the CDR3 is TGTGCCAGCAGTGATCCGGTAACGAACACCGGGGAGCTGTTTTTT. It is translated as CASSDPVTNTGELFF. Complete variable domain (other parts from reference TRBV25-1 and TRBJ2-2): EADIYQTPRYLVIGTGKKITLECSQTMGHDKMYWYQQDPGMELHLIHYSYGVNSTEKGDLSSESTVSRIRTEHFPLTLESARPSHTSQYLCASSDPVTNTGELFFGEGSRLTVL.

The CDR3 sequence is CASIGQEVAYEQYF. CDR3 DNA: TGCGCCAGCATCGGACAGGAGGTAGCCTACGAGCAGTACTTC. The chain uses TRBV10-2 and TRBJ2-7; 7 bases fit TRBD1. Trimming removed 7 bases from V and 2 bases from J; junction bases left unmatched: 8. The CDR3 is 14 amino acids. In germline, CDR1 is WSHSY, CDR2 SAAADI.

The chain is built from TRBV7-9 and TRBJ2-5; 10 positions agree with TRBD2. CDR1 SEHNR and CDR2 FQNEAQ come from the germline V gene (reference sequence). The J segment lost 1 base and the V segment lost 2 bases, leaving 1 base of the junction unmatched. The CDR3 has 15 amino acids. The CDR3 reads CASSLWTSGQETQYF. DNA of the CDR3: TGTGCCAGCAGCTTATGGACTAGCGGCCAAGAGACCCAGTACTTC.

The chain joins TRBV7-9 to TRBJ2-1, with TRBD2 matching over 10 bases. J was trimmed by 9 bases and V by 3 bases; bases with no gene match: 8. CDR3 length: 15 residues. Germline V gene lookup returns CDR1 SEHNR and CDR2 FQNEAQ (reference sequence). CDR3 nucleotide sequence: TGTGCCAGCAGCTTTGCACTAGCGGGGTGGGGTGAGCAGTTCTTC. It specifies CASSFALAGWGEQFF.

The genes are TRBV30 and TRBJ2-7; no clear D. The CDR3 loop spans 15 amino acids. V was trimmed by 0 bases and J by 1 base, leaving 13 bases between them. Per germline, CDR1 GTSNPN and CDR2 SVGIG (reference sequence). CDR3 sequence (DNA): TGTGCCTGGAGTGTAGGTCTCGGCAGGTCCTACGAGCAGTACTTC. Its translation is CAWSVGLGRSYEQYF.

The table lists this clone with a few counts. The V and J genes are TRBV6-5 and TRBJ2-6, with D tentatively TRBD1 (5 bases). The CDR3 totals 14 residues. CDR1 and CDR2 from the germline V gene are MNHEY and SVGAGI. Trimming pared 7 bases from V and 1 base from J, leaving 8 bases between. The CDR3 region is CASNKGSGANVLTF. The CDR3, as DNA: TGTGCCAGCAACAAGGGGTCTGGGGCCAACGTCCTGACTTTC.

The chain joins TRBV29-1 to TRBJ2-3, with D hard to call. Germline V CDR1 and CDR2: SQVTM, ANQGSEA. The CDR3 spans 13 residues. V was clipped by 3 bases and J by 0 bases, with 7 bases between them. The CDR3 nucleotides are TGCAGCGTTGAGGCAGGTAGCACAGATACGCAGTATTTT. As protein: CSVEAGSTDTQYF.

This clone was seen a few times. The chain carries TRBV28 and TRBJ1-5; D gene unclear. The length of the CDR3 is 12 residues. The germline V gene has CDR1 MDHEN and CDR2 SYDVKM. The V gene lost 4 bases and the J gene lost 5 bases, with 6 bases spanning the gap. CDR3 sequence (DNA): TGTGCCAGCAGTTGGAGGCATCAGCCCCAGCATTTT. This translates into CASSWRHQPQHF.

This chain uses TRBV5-1 with TRBJ1-2; 9 nucleotides match TRBD1. V was clipped by 3 bases and J by 4 bases; unmatched bases: 4. Germline CDR1 and CDR2: SGHRS and YFSETQ. This CDR3 is built from 14 residues. The CDR3 here is CASSSGQGPYGYTF. DNA of the CDR3: TGCGCCAGCAGCTCGGGACAGGGACCCTATGGCTACACCTTC.

CDR3 residues: CASSLPSGEPGQSPLHF. The CDR3, as DNA: TGCGCCAGCAGCTTGCCCTCAGGGGAACCCGGCCAATCACCCCTCCACTTT. The V call is TRBV5-1, the J call TRBJ1-6, with D possibly TRBD1 on 6 matching bases. V was cut by 1 base and J by 10 bases, with 21 bases left in between. CDR3 length: 17 amino acids. CDR1 SGHRS and CDR2 YFSETQ come from the germline V gene.

The gene calls are TRBV7-3 and TRBJ1-2; D gene uncertain. Looked up from germline, CDR1 is SGHTA and CDR2 is FQGTGA. V lost 1 base, J lost 4 bases, and 22 bases lay in between. This CDR3 has 18 amino acids. The CDR3 DNA reads TGTGCCAGCAGCTTAAGGCCATCGCCACCGACGGACTTCTATGGCTACACCTTC. Its protein is CASSLRPSPPTDFYGYTF.

J is TRBJ2-2 and V is TRBV5-1, with 8 bases that match TRBD2. Germline trimming cut 4 bases from V and 0 bases from J; bases unmatched to any gene: 2. The CDR3 runs 15 residues. Germline V CDR1 and CDR2: SGHRS, YFSETQ. The CDR3 nucleotides read TGCGCCAGCAGCCTACTAGCGGCGAACACCGGGGAGCTGTTTTTT. Protein product: CASSLLAANTGELFF.

This chain joins TRBV4-2 and TRBJ1-6, with TRBD1 as a possible D gene (5 bases). Per germline, CDR1 LGHNA and CDR2 YNFKEQ. The CDR3 is made up of 16 amino acids. V lost 0 bases to trimming and J lost 7 bases, with 13 bases between them. The CDR3 sequence: CASSQDPGTANSPLHF. The CDR3 bases are TGTGCCAGCAGCCAAGATCCCGGGACTGCAAATTCACCCCTCCACTTT.

This clone has only a few counts. This chain joins TRBV5-6 and TRBJ1-1, with TRBD1 as a possible D gene (6 bases). The CDR3 has 12 amino acids. Germline V gene data show CDR1 as SGHDT and CDR2 as YYEEEE. Deletions cut 3 bases from V and 3 bases from J, with 6 bases between. The CDR3 region is CASSSGDTEAFF. The CDR3 DNA is TGTGCCAGCAGCTCAGGGGACACTGAAGCTTTCTTT. Complete variable domain (other parts from reference TRBV5-6 and TRBJ1-1): DAGVTQSPTHLIKTRGQQVTLRCSPKSGHDTVSWYQQALGQGPQFIFQYYEEEERQRGNFPDRFSGHQFPNYSSELNVNALLLGDSALYLCASSSGDTEAFFGQGTRLTVV.

This rearrangement joins TRBV6-6 to TRBJ2-4, with 7 bases lining up with TRBD1. J gave up 0 bases and V 6 bases, and 8 bases lay outside the gene matches. The CDR3 has 16 amino acids. Germline V gene data show CDR1 as MNHNY and CDR2 as SVGAGI (reference sequence). CDR3 in DNA: TGTGCCAGCAGCAGAGGGACAGATCTAGCCAAAAACATTCAGTACTTC. Translated, it gives CASSRGTDLAKNIQYF.

The V gene is TRBV29-1, the J gene TRBJ2-5; maybe TRBD1 (6 bases). CDR1 is SQVTM, CDR2 ANQGSEA, per germline. V was shortened by 2 bases and J by 11 bases, with 12 bases between the two germline ends. The CDR3 has 11 residues. CDR3 DNA sequence: TGCAGCGTTGAATACTTGCAGGGGCAGTACTTC. Protein: CSVEYLQGQYF. The entire variable domain, with the rest obtained from reference TRBV29-1 and TRBJ2-5, is as follows: SAVISQKPSRDICQRGTSLTIQCQVDSQVTMMFWYRQQPGQSLTLIATANQGSEATYESGFVIDKFPISRPNLTFSTLTVSNMSPEDSSIYLCSVEYLQGQYFGPGTRLLVL.

The V call is TRBV19, the J call TRBJ2-5, with 14 bases identical to TRBD2. The CDR3 length is 16 residues. V lost 6 bases and J lost 4; bases outside the gene matches: 7. Per the germline V gene, CDR1 is LNHDA and CDR2 is SQIVND (reference sequence). The CDR3 sequence: CASSRGTSGGRETQYF. For the CDR3, the DNA is TGTGCCAGTAGCCGAGGGACTAGCGGGGGTCGAGAGACCCAGTACTTC.